The 5 T cell receptor beta chains listed next were all sequenced from one sample in a study of shared clonotypes between healthy human individuals. Sequencing used immunoSEQ multiplex PCR; TCRdb keeps in-frame clones, though not all of them. The sample has 2 million to 3 million clones, 80% to 95% seen once. Specimen: naive CD4+ T cells from PBMCs. As for subset: CD45RA+ positively selected. The receptors originated from a man aged 18 to 35 in good health. Some clones in this sample may be carry-over from other donors' samples.

This chain links TRBV5-4 with TRBJ2-7; D is perhaps TRBD2 (5 bases). The CDR3 length is 14 residues. Trimming pared 0 bases from V and 3 bases from J, leaving 10 bases between. CDR1 is SGHNT, CDR2 YYREEE, per germline (reference sequence). In DNA form, the CDR3 reads TGTGCCAGCAGCTTGGCGGGGTTCTTCTACGAGCAGTACTTC. Protein sequence: CASSLAGFFYEQYF. The full variable domain, with the rest looked up from reference TRBV5-4 and TRBJ2-7, is ETGVTQSPTHLIKTRGQQVTLRCSSQSGHNTVSWYQQALGQGPQFIFQYYREEENGRGNFPPRFSGLQFPNYSSELNVNALELDDSALYLCASSLAGFFYEQYFGPGTRLTVT.

The J gene is TRBJ2-5, the V gene TRBV28; the match to TRBD2 covers 11 bases. Germline loops: CDR1 MDHEN, CDR2 SYDVKM. After removal of 7 bases from V and 2 bases from J, the junction contained 6 bases not matched to a gene. This CDR3 is 15 amino acids long. Here the CDR3 DNA reads TGTGCCAGCACGGGGACTAGCGGAAATCAAGAGACCCAGTACTTC. This encodes CASTGTSGNQETQYF.

The chain employs TRBV12-2 and TRBJ2-1; no DNA check was done on the table's D call, TRBD2. TRBV12-2 is assigned pseudogene status. This CDR3 comprises 15 residues. The CDR3 nucleotides are TGTGCAAGTCGCCCCGCGGGAGCCCTTTACAATGAGCAGTTCTTC. Translation gives CASRPAGALYNEQFF.

The J gene is TRBJ2-7, the V gene TRBV7-9, with D tentatively TRBD1 (6 bases). Trimming stripped 5 bases from V and 1 base from J, with 15 bases between. The CDR3 spans 15 residues. Germline-derived CDR1 and CDR2 are SEHNR and FQNEAQ (reference sequence). CDR3 loop: CASSTQGTVSYEQYF. Here the CDR3 DNA reads TGTGCCAGCAGCACCCAGGGGACGGTATCCTACGAGCAGTACTTC.

A remark on this clone: The same CDR3 is also encoded by other DNA sequences in this sample. The CDR3 here is CASSPEAFF. CDR3 sequence (DNA): TGTGCCAGCAGTCCTGAAGCTTTCTTT. The rearrangement links TRBV6-6 to TRBJ1-1; D remains unclear. Between the trimmed V and J ends, which lost 5 bases and 6 bases, there was a span of 1 base. The germline V gene encodes CDR1 MNHNY and CDR2 SVGAGI (reference sequence). The CDR3 covers 9 residues.